The entry below describes one T cell receptor (beta chain). What it recognizes is unknown. This sample was taken from a study of a mutant IDH1 vaccine in newly diagnosed glioma. Time point described: week 47, end of study. Alongside topical imiquimod, each dose of vaccine comprised 300 ug of mutant IDH1 20-mer peptide. Produced via immunoSEQ multiplex PCR; TCRdb's table is partial and in-frame only. Among fewer than 95,000 clones listed, 80% to 90% were seen once. This CDR3 spans 15 amino acids. V was trimmed by 2 bases and J by 7 bases, leaving 18 bases between them. Germline lookup yields CDR1 MGHRA and CDR2 YSYEKL.

The input for sequencing was PBMCs, taken from a glioma patient whose treatment included an IDH1 peptide vaccine. The TCR comes from a man aged 40-49 years with glioma. The rearrangement joins TRBV4-1 to TRBJ2-7; D tentatively fits TRBD1 or TRBD2 (5 bases each). DNA for the CDR3: TGCGCCAGCAGCCAAACCGGGACGAAGCTACGAGAGCAGTACTTC. Translation: CASSQTGTKLREQYF.